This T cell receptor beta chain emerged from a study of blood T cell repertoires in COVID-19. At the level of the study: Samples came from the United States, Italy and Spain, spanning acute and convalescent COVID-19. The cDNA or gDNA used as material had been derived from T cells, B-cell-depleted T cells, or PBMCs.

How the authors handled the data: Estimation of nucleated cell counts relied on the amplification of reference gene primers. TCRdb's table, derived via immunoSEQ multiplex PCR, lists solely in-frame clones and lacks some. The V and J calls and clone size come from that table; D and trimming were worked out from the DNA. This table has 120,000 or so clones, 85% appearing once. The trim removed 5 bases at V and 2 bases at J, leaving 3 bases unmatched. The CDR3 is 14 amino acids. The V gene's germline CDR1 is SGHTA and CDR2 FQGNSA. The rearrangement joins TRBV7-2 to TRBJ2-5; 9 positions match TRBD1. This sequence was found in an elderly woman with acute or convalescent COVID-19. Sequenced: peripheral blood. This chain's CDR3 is CASSLDRGQETQYF. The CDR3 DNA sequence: TGTGCCAGCAGCCTCGACAGGGGGCAAGAGACCCAGTACTTC.